Listed here is a single T cell receptor beta chain. Its target antigen remains unknown. Per-nucleotide qualities are absent, and no much larger clonotype sits a single base away. The time point label, as the study defines it: baseline before first vaccination. Vaccinee samples came from UK trials COV001 and COV002, including a single-blind randomized controlled phase 2/3 trial of AZD1222 (ChAdOx1 nCoV-19) in healthy adults. For TCRbeta chain sequencing, PBMC samples from trial participants were taken at day 0 and at day 28 after the second dose. Reading from cysteine to phenylalanine, the CDR3 counts 14 amino acids. The only DNA kept is the CDR3, 42 bases in frame from the first base. Trimming costs V 5 bases and J 5 bases, and their ends lie 14 bases apart. Per the germline V gene, SGHRS is the CDR1 and YFSETQ is the CDR2. This sample is part of a study of T cell responses to AZD1222 COVID-19 vaccine (dated by TCRdb to 2020 to 2022). In terms of the full investigation: AZD1222 recipients whose second dose came at about 4 weeks and those whose second dose came at about 12 weeks were combined into one group, since spike-specific TCR depth and breadth did not differ between the two schedules. TCR sequencing covered 233 trial participants: about 210 given two doses of AZD1222 and around 25 given two doses of MenACWY control vaccine. Trial participants were enrolled by age into 18-55, 56-69 and 70-plus year subgroups, with approximately 150, 30 and 60 TCR-sequenced participants respectively.

The CDR3 regions of human TCRbeta chains were subjected to immunosequencing. Concerning the study's data processing: Repertoire TCRs were matched against a reference library of SARS-CoV-2-specific TCRs generated with the MIRA antigen-specificity platform. Breadth meant the fraction of unique TCRs that were SARS-CoV-2-associated, whereas depth meant the fraction of total T cells that were SARS-CoV-2-associated. Using the MIRA data, each spike-specific TCR was assigned both to the spike region to which the TCR was reactive and to a CD4 or CD8 class. Log10-transformed breadth and depth values were compared by one-way ANOVA with Sidak's multiple comparisons tests. This immuneACCESS table, as held by TCRdb, lists in-frame sequences with V and J called but not all clones. Of the missing ones, under half trace to an unresolved V gene in checked studies; the others have no known cause. V and J calls and clone size are copied from that table; D and trimming were computed from the DNA. The sample table lists about 140,000 clones, roughly 91% of them with a count of one. Approximately 9% of the sample comes from the top ten.

Summary of the overall study and its limitations: After two AZD1222 doses, both the breadth and the depth of spike-specific TCRs were significantly higher than at day 0 and than in MenACWY recipients. Most participants were white British and females outnumbered males, and the authors suggested that clonal diversity may have been underestimated. Reportedly, close to half of the unique spike-specific TCRs recognized epitopes lying outside the regions that are mutated in the B.1.351 and B.1.1.7 variants. In the small 56-69-year group, the increase in depth fell short of significance, most likely because of low power. CD4 TCRs associated with the vaccine covered the entire spike protein, and the dominant responses were in regions 160-218 and 743-854. No day 14 peak-response samples were available, so repertoires were characterized only after the peak T cell response. Conclusions about previously exposed vaccinees were limited because only six or seven AZD1222 recipients were SARS-CoV-2 seropositive at baseline.

Here the chain combines TRBV5-1 and TRBJ2-1, with the D gene too uncertain to name. The receptor comes from an adult in good health. This specimen consisted of peripheral blood, obtained on day 0 of AZD1222 vaccination. The nucleotide sequence is given as TGCGCCAGCAGTCCCCCATATAGGGACAATGAGCAGTTCTTC. It specifies CASSPPYRDNEQFF.